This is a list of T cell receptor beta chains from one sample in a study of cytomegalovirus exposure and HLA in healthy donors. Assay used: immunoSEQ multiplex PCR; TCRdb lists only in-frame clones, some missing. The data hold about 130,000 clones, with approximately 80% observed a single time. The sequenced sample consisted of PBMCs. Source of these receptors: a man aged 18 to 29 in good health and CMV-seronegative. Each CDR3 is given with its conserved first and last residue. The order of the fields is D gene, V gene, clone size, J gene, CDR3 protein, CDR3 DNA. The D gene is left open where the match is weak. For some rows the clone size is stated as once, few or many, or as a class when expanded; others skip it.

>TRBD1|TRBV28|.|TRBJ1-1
CASRSTGVYAFF
TGTGCCAGCAGGTCGACAGGGGTATATGCTTTCTTT
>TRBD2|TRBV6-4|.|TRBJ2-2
CASSGGSTGELFF
TGTGCCAGCAGTGGCGGGAGCACCGGGGAGCTGTTTTTT
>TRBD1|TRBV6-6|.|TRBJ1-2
CASSLRQGGGYTF
TGTGCCAGCAGTTTAAGACAGGGGGGCGGCTACACCTTC
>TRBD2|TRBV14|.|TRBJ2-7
CASSQGPGGPPEQYF
TGTGCCAGCAGCCAAGGTCCGGGAGGGCCTCCCGAGCAGTACTTC
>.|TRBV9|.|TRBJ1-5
CASSPGGYNNQPQHF
TGTGCCAGCAGCCCAGGAGGGTACAACAATCAGCCCCAGCATTTT
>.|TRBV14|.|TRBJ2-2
CASSVRGANTGELFF
TGTGCCAGCAGCGTCCGCGGCGCGAACACCGGGGAGCTGTTTTTT
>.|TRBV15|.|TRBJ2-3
CATSRDSPGVTDTQYF
TGTGCCACCAGCAGAGATTCTCCGGGAGTTACAGATACGCAGTATTTT
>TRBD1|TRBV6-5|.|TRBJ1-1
CASSRDSPNTEAFF
TGTGCCAGCAGCCGGGACAGTCCGAACACTGAAGCTTTCTTT
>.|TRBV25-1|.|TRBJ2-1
CASSEEVEQFF
TGTGCCAGCAGTGAAGAGGTTGAGCAGTTCTTC
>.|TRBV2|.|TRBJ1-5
CASKRGSGVQPQHF
TGTGCCAGCAAGAGGGGTTCGGGAGTCCAGCCCCAGCATTTT
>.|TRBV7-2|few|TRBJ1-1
CASSLVGNVAEAFF
TGTGCCAGCAGCTTAGTCGGTAACGTCGCTGAAGCTTTCTTT
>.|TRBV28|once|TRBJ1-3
CASITGPGNTIYF
TGTGCCAGCATTACAGGGCCTGGAAACACCATATATTTT
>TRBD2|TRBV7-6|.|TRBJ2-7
CASSLLRAGGPTYEQYF
TGTGCCAGCAGCTTACTTCGAGCGGGAGGGCCCACCTACGAGCAGTACTTC
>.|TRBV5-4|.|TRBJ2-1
CASSGGGLLDYNEQFF
TGTGCCAGCAGCGGCGGGGGCCTGTTGGACTACAATGAGCAGTTCTTC
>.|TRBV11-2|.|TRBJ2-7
CASSLEGAPYEQYF
TGTGCCAGCAGCTTAGAGGGGGCTCCCTACGAGCAGTACTTC
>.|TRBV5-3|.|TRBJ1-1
CARSLWQLNTEAFF
TGTGCCAGAAGCTTGTGGCAACTGAACACTGAAGCTTTCTTT
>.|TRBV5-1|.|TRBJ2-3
CASSLDYYGTDTQYF
TGCGCCAGCAGCTTGGATTACTACGGCACAGATACGCAGTATTTT
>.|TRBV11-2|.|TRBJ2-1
CASSLALDNEQFF
TGTGCCAGCAGCTTAGCATTAGACAATGAGCAGTTCTTC
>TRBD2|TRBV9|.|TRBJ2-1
CASSPPGLAYNEQFF
TGTGCCAGCAGCCCGCCGGGACTAGCCTACAATGAGCAGTTCTTC
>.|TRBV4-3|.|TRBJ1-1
CASSPRTAQNTEAFF
TGCGCCAGCAGCCCCCGGACAGCTCAGAACACTGAAGCTTTCTTT
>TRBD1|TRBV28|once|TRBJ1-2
CASSPQGFGGSSYGYTF
TGTGCCAGCAGTCCACAGGGGTTCGGAGGCTCTAGCTATGGCTACACCTTC
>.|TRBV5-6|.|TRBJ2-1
CASSLVGGGGNEQFF
TGTGCCAGCAGCTTGGTAGGGGGAGGGGGTAATGAGCAGTTCTTC
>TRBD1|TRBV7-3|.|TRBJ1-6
CASSSGTGYSPLHF
TGTGCCAGCAGCTCCGGGACAGGGTATTCACCCCTCCACTTT
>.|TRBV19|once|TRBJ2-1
CASSISRGYNEQFF
TGTGCCAGTAGTATCAGCCGAGGATACAATGAGCAGTTCTTC
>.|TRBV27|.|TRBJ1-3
CASSLYGVGNTIYF
TGTGCCAGCAGTTTATACGGGGTAGGAAACACCATATATTTT
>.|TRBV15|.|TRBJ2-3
CATSRPQGTQYF
TGTGCCACCAGCAGACCACAGGGTACGCAGTATTTT
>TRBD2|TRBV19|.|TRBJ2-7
CASSTTSGGEQYF
TGTGCCAGTAGTACGACTAGCGGAGGGGAGCAGTACTTC
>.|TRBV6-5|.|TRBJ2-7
CASSSDSSREQYF
TGTGCCAGCAGTTCAGACAGTTCCCGCGAGCAGTACTTC
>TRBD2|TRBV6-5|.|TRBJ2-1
CASSYPRGGNEQFF
TGTGCCAGCAGTTACCCGCGGGGGGGGAATGAGCAGTTCTTC
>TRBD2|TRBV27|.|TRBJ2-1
CASSRPGLAGNNEQFF
TGTGCCAGCAGCCGACCGGGACTAGCGGGTAACAATGAGCAGTTCTTC
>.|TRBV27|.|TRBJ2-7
CASSFRQGGSAYEQYF
TGTGCCAGCAGTTTCCGGCAGGGAGGCAGCGCCTACGAGCAGTACTTC
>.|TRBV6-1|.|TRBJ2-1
CASSTDTLGEQFF
TGTGCCAGCAGTACCGACACGCTTGGCGAGCAGTTCTTC
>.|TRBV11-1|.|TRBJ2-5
CASSYGKETQYF
TGTGCCAGCAGTTACGGGAAAGAGACCCAGTACTTC
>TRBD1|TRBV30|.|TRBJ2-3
CAWDNRGRSTDTQYF
TGTGCCTGGGATAACAGGGGGCGGTCCACAGATACGCAGTATTTT
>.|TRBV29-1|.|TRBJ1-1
CSVYRDEGTEAFF
TGCAGCGTGTACAGGGATGAGGGCACTGAAGCTTTCTTT
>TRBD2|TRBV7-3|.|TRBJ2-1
CASSLSPSGAGADNEQFF
TGTGCCAGCAGCTTATCCCCTTCGGGAGCGGGGGCCGACAATGAGCAGTTCTTC
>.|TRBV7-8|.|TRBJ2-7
CASSSDRIYEQYF
TGTGCCAGCAGCTCGGACAGAATCTACGAGCAGTACTTC
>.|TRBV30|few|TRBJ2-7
CAWSVVGGGVGQYF
TGTGCCTGGAGTGTAGTCGGTGGCGGTGTCGGGCAGTACTTC
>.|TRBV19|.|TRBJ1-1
CASSIGTNTEAFF
TGTGCCAGTAGTATCGGGACAAACACTGAAGCTTTCTTT
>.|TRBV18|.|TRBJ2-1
CASSPDYFRNNEQFF
TGTGCCAGCTCACCAGACTACTTCCGAAACAATGAGCAGTTCTTC
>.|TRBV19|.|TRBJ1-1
CASRSDSLTLMNTEAFF
TGTGCCAGTAGATCGGACAGTCTAACACTCATGAACACTGAAGCTTTCTTT
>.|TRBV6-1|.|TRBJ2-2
CASSGVAANTGELFF
TGTGCCAGCAGTGGAGTAGCGGCGAACACCGGGGAGCTGTTTTTT
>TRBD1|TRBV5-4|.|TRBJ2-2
CASSFGQGGTGELFF
TGTGCCAGCAGCTTTGGACAGGGTGGTACCGGGGAGCTGTTTTTT
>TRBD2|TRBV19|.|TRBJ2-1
CASSIGPGLGSYNEQFF
TGTGCCAGTAGTATAGGACCGGGACTAGGTTCCTACAATGAGCAGTTCTTC
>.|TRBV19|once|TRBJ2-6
CASSTTVLGVGNVLTF
TGTGCCAGTAGTACGACAGTCCTCGGAGTGGGCAACGTCCTGACTTTC
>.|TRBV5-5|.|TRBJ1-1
CASSEYSEAFF
TGTGCCAGCAGCGAGTACTCTGAAGCTTTCTTT
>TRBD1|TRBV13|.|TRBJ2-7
CASSSLPGQGLNEQYF
TGTGCCAGCAGCTCCCTCCCGGGACAGGGGCTCAACGAGCAGTACTTC
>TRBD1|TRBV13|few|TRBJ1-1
CASSFATGDTEAFF
TGTGCCAGCAGCTTTGCCACAGGGGACACTGAAGCTTTCTTT
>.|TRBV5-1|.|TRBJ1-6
CASSLDIGGGSPLHF
TGCGCCAGCAGCTTGGACATCGGGGGAGGGTCACCCCTCCACTTT
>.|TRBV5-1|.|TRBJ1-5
CASSLDGTAAFNQPQHF
TGCGCCAGCAGCTTGGATGGGACTGCGGCCTTTAATCAGCCCCAGCATTTT
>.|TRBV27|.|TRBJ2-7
CASSLMTAYEQYF
TGTGCCAGCAGTTTAATGACAGCCTACGAGCAGTACTTC